This is a list of T cell receptor beta chains from one sample in a study of blood T cell repertoires in COVID-19. The table came from immunoSEQ multiplex PCR; TCRdb's copy has only in-frame clones and leaves some out. The sample includes 30,000 to 40,000 clones, less than 95% seen only once; the top ten take approximately 19%. Sequenced sample: peripheral blood. The source of these receptors is a man older than 75 with acute or convalescent COVID-19. CDR3s include the opening cysteine and the closing phenylalanine or tryptophan. Each record gives: J gene, D gene, clone size, V gene, CDR3 DNA, CDR3 protein. The D gene is left open where the match is weak. The size entry is marked missing in some rows and otherwise reads once, few, many or a size class.

TRBJ1-2 | NA | once | TRBV10-3 | TGTGCCATCAGTGATACTCTAGGTGGCTACACCTTC | CAISDTLGGYTF
TRBJ1-3 | NA | NA | TRBV2 | TGTGCCAGCAGTGAATGGGCAGTCTCTGGAAACACCATATATTTT | CASSEWAVSGNTIYF
TRBJ1-1 | NA | NA | TRBV5-6 | TGTGCCAGCAGCCGGACCTACAGAGGGACTGAAGCTTTCTTT | CASSRTYRGTEAFF
TRBJ1-4 | TRBD1 | NA | TRBV2 | TGTGCCAGCAGTAATCGGGACAGAACTTCGACTAATGAAAAACTGTTTTTT | CASSNRDRTSTNEKLFF
TRBJ1-1 | NA | NA | TRBV10-3 | TGTGCCATCAGTGACCTTGTGCCGGCTGGGGGCTCAGAAGCTTTCTTT | CAISDLVPAGGSEAFF
TRBJ1-5 | NA | NA | TRBV3-1/TRBV3-2 | TGTGCCAGCAGCCCTCGGACAGCGGTTGTGTCCCAGCATTTT | CASSPRTAVVSQHF
TRBJ1-1 | NA | few | TRBV19 | TGTGCCAGTAGTTCCCATCAAGGGGCAGCTGAAGCTTTCTTT | CASSSHQGAAEAFF
TRBJ1-5 | NA | once | TRBV5-6 | TGTGCCAGCAGCCAAACAGGGTTTCAGCCCCAGCATTTT | CASSQTGFQPQHF
TRBJ2-7 | TRBD2 | NA | TRBV6-5 | TGTGCCAGCAGTTATCCCCAGTCTAGCGGGGTGCACGAGCAGTACTTC | CASSYPQSSGVHEQYF
TRBJ1-1 | NA | NA | TRBV5-1 | TGCGCCAGCAGCTTGGGGACATACGGCACTGAAGCTTTCTTT | CASSLGTYGTEAFF
TRBJ1-2 | TRBD1 | NA | TRBV29-1 | TGCAGCGTTAGGGACAGCTATGGCTACACCTTC | CSVRDSYGYTF
TRBJ1-5 | NA | NA | TRBV28 | TGTGCCAGCAGTTGGCCAAGTAATCAGCCCCAGCATTTT | CASSWPSNQPQHF
TRBJ2-3 | TRBD2 | NA | TRBV27 | TGTGCCAGCAGTCCCCCAACTAGCGGCGCAGATACGCAGTATTTT | CASSPPTSGADTQYF
TRBJ2-7 | NA | NA | TRBV28 | TGTGCCAGCACCCTCGGGGATCTAGGGTACGAGCAGTACTTC | CASTLGDLGYEQYF
TRBJ1-4 | NA | NA | TRBV11-2 | TGTGCCAGCAGCCGAACTCTCAGGGAAAAACTGTTTTTT | CASSRTLREKLFF
TRBJ1-5 | NA | NA | TRBV12-3/TRBV12-4 | TGTGCCAGCAGTGCCAACAGGGACCAGCCCCAGCATTTT | CASSANRDQPQHF
TRBJ1-2 | TRBD1 | NA | TRBV28 | TGTGCCAGCGCCGCAGGGGGCGCAGGTTGGTATGGCTACACCTTC | CASAAGGAGWYGYTF
TRBJ2-3 | TRBD2 | NA | TRBV18 | TGTGCCAGCTCACCAGGGACTAGCGGGGGGCAAGATACGCAGTATTTT | CASSPGTSGGQDTQYF
TRBJ1-5 | NA | NA | TRBV30 | TGTGCCTGGAGTGCCTCTCTCCAGCCCCAGCATTTT | CAWSASLQPQHF
TRBJ1-1 | TRBD1 | NA | TRBV19 | TGTGCCAGTAGTGAGGCGGGGCGACAGGGGGGGAACACTGAAGCTTTCTTT | CASSEAGRQGGNTEAFF
TRBJ2-3 | TRBD1 | NA | TRBV5-1 | TGCGCCAGCAGCTCCACAGGGGGAACAGATACGCAGTATTTT | CASSSTGGTDTQYF
TRBJ1-2 | NA | NA | TRBV19 | TGTGCCAGTAGTATAGATATTGGACGGGGTAACTATGGCTACACCTTC | CASSIDIGRGNYGYTF
TRBJ1-5 | NA | NA | TRBV19 | TGTGCCAGTAGTATAGTGACAGGCAATCAGCCCCAGCATTTT | CASSIVTGNQPQHF
TRBJ1-2 | NA | NA | TRBV24-1 | TGTGCCACCAGACCGGGAGGTACCTATGGCTACACCTTC | CATRPGGTYGYTF
TRBJ2-7 | NA | NA | TRBV7-2 | TGTGCCAGCAGCTTAGTCAGCAGGGGCTCGACCTACGAGCAGTACTTC | CASSLVSRGSTYEQYF
TRBJ1-6 | NA | NA | TRBV30 | TGTGCCTGGAGTGCCCAGGGGTTCGGGGCCGGACAGTGGGTCCACTTT | CAWSAQGFGAGQWVHF
TRBJ1-2 | NA | NA | TRBV2 | TGTGCCAGCAGGACAGGCCTGCTGGAGGGCTACACCTTC | CASRTGLLEGYTF
TRBJ2-1 | TRBD2 | medium-sized | TRBV5-1 | TGCGCCAGCAGCTTGGACTGGGGGGGGTCCGATGAGCAGTTCTTC | CASSLDWGGSDEQFF
TRBJ1-1 | NA | NA | TRBV20-1 | TGCAGTGCTCCGGGGAACACTGAAGCTTTCTTT | CSAPGNTEAFF
TRBJ2-5 | NA | NA | TRBV27 | TGTGCCAGCAGTTCACGACTACAAGAGACCCAGTACTTC | CASSSRLQETQYF
TRBJ2-7 | NA | NA | TRBV19 | TGTGCCAGTAGCCTGAACAGCCCCAGCTCCTACGAGCAGTACTTC | CASSLNSPSSYEQYF
TRBJ2-5 | NA | NA | TRBV11-3 | TGTGCCAGCAGCTTAGACAGGGAAGAGACCCAGTACTTC | CASSLDREETQYF
TRBJ2-1 | NA | once | TRBV11-1 | TGTGCCAGCAGCTTAGCGCTAGGGGTTGGAGAGCAGTTCTTC | CASSLALGVGEQFF
TRBJ2-7 | NA | few | TRBV18 | TGTGCCAGCTCACCGATGGACAGAAATTACGAGCAGTACTTC | CASSPMDRNYEQYF
TRBJ2-2 | NA | NA | TRBV27 | TGTGCCAGCTGGAGGGCGTCCGCGAACACCGGGGAGCTGTTTTTT | CASWRASANTGELFF
TRBJ1-1 | TRBD1 | NA | TRBV11-2 | TGTGCCAGCAGCCTTCCCGGGACAGGGTACACTGAAGCTTTCTTT | CASSLPGTGYTEAFF
TRBJ2-6 | NA | NA | TRBV5-6 | TGTGCCAGCAGCTCTTCTTCTGGGGCCAACGTCCTGACTTTC | CASSSSSGANVLTF
TRBJ1-1 | NA | NA | TRBV7-6 | TGTGCCAGCAGCTTGGGCCCCGCCGGCCTGGGCACTGAAGCTTTCTTT | CASSLGPAGLGTEAFF
TRBJ2-3 | NA | NA | TRBV5-5 | TGTGCCAGCAGCCTCCCCTCGACGGGAGATACGCAGTATTTT | CASSLPSTGDTQYF
TRBJ1-2 | NA | once | TRBV14 | TGTGCCAGCAGCTCACAGGGTGGCGGTGGCTACACCTTC | CASSSQGGGGYTF
TRBJ2-7 | NA | few | TRBV6-5 | TGTGCCAGCAGTCCCTATGCAGGGTTCAACTACGAGCAGTACTTC | CASSPYAGFNYEQYF
TRBJ2-5 | TRBD1 | NA | TRBV10-3 | TGTGCCATCAGCGGGGGACAGGGGCGACAAGAGACCCAGTACTTC | CAISGGQGRQETQYF
TRBJ1-1 | TRBD1 | NA | TRBV25-1 | TGTGCCAGCAGTGAATTGACAGGGAGTGGCACTGAAGCTTTCTTT | CASSELTGSGTEAFF
TRBJ2-1 | TRBD2 | NA | TRBV2 | TGTGCCAGCAGGGAGACTAGCGGGGGTTACAATGAGCAGTTCTTC | CASRETSGGYNEQFF
TRBJ2-3 | TRBD1 | NA | TRBV6-2/TRBV6-3 | TGTGCCAGCAGTTTACACCGGACAGGGGGAACAGATACGCAGTATTTT | CASSLHRTGGTDTQYF
TRBJ1-4 | NA | NA | TRBV6-5 | TGTGCCAGCAGCAGGGGTAATGAAAAACTGTTTTTT | CASSRGNEKLFF
TRBJ1-2 | TRBD1 | NA | TRBV11-2 | TGTGCCAGCAGCCGGGACAGAGACTATGGCTACACCTTC | CASSRDRDYGYTF
TRBJ2-3 | NA | NA | TRBV10-3 | TGTGCCATCAGTGAGCCCGCGGGCATTCTCAACACAGATACGCAGTATTTT | CAISEPAGILNTDTQYF
TRBJ2-1 | NA | NA | TRBV3-1/TRBV3-2 | TGTGCCAGCAGCCGAGGAGGGGGCCGCCAGTTCTTC | CASSRGGGRQFF
TRBJ1-1 | NA | NA | TRBV25-1 | TGTGCCAGCAGTGAAACTCCGGGGGGCACTGAAGCTTTCTTT | CASSETPGGTEAFF
TRBJ2-5 | TRBD2 | NA | TRBV7-2 | TGTGCCAGCAGAGAACTAGCGGGGGGGCAAGAGACCCAGTACTTC | CASRELAGGQETQYF
TRBJ1-1 | TRBD1 | NA | TRBV18 | TGTGCCAGCTCACCCACAGGGGGCAAAATGAACACTGAAGCTTTCTTT | CASSPTGGKMNTEAFF
TRBJ2-1 | TRBD2 | NA | TRBV4-2 | TGTGCCAGCAGCCAAGATTCTCCTAGCGGGGGTGGGAATGAGCAGTTCTTC | CASSQDSPSGGGNEQFF
TRBJ2-7 | NA | NA | TRBV6-5 | TGTGCCCACTCCCACAGCTCAGCCTACGAGCAGTACTTC | CAHSHSSAYEQYF
TRBJ1-1 | TRBD1 | NA | TRBV19 | TGTGCCAGTAGGAAAACAGGGGGCGTGAGAACTGAAGCTTTCTTT | CASRKTGGVRTEAFF
TRBJ1-5 | NA | NA | TRBV27 | TGTGCCAGCAGAGGCAACAGGGCCAGCCAGCCCCAGCATTTT | CASRGNRASQPQHF
TRBJ1-1 | TRBD1 | NA | TRBV5-1 | TGCGCCAGCAGCATAGGACAGGGTGAAGCTTTCTTT | CASSIGQGEAFF
TRBJ2-3 | NA | few | TRBV10-1 | TGCGCCAGCGCTTCGCGGGGAACGGATACGCAGTATTTT | CASASRGTDTQYF